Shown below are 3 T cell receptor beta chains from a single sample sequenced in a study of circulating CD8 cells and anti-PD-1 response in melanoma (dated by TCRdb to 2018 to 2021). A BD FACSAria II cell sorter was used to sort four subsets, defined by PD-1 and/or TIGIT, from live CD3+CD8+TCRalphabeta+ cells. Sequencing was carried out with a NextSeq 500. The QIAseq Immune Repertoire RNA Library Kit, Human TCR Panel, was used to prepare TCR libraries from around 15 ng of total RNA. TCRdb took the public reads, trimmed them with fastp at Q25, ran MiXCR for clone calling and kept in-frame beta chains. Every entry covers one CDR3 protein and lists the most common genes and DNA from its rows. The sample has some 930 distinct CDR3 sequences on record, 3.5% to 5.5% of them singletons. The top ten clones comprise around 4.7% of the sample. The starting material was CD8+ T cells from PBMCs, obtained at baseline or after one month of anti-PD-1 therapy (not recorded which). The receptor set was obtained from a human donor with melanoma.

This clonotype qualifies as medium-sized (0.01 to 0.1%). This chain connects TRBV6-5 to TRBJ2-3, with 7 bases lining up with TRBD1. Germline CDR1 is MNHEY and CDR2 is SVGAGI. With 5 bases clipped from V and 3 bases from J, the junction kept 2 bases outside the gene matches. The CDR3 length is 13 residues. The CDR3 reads CASSRQGTDTQYF. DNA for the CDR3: TGTGCCAGCAGTAGACAGGGAACAGATACGCAGTATTTT.

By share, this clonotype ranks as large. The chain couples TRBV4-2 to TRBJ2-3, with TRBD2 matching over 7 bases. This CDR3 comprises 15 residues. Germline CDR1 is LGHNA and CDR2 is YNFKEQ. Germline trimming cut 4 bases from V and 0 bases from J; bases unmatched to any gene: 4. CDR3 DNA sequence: TGTGCCAGCAGCCCCTACGGGGGGAGCACAGATACGCAGTATTTT. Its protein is CASSPYGGSTDTQYF.

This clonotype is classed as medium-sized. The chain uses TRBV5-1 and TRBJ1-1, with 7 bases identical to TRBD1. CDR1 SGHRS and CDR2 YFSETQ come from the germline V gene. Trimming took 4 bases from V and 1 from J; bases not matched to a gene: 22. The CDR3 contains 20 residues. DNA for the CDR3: TGCGCCAGCAGCCCCTGCCCGACAGGGTCTAAATGGTTCCAGAACACTGAAGCTTTCTTT. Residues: CASSPCPTGSKWFQNTEAFF.